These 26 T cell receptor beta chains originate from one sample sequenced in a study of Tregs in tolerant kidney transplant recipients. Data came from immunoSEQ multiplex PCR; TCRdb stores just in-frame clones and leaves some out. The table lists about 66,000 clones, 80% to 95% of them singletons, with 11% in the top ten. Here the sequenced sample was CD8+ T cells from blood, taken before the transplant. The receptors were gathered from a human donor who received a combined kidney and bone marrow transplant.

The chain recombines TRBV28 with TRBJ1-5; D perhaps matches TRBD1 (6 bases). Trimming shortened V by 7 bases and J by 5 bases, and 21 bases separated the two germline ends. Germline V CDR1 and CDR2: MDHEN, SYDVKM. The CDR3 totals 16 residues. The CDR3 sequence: CASTDIRDRRYQPQHF. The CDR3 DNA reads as TGTGCCAGCACCGATATCCGTGACAGGAGATATCAGCCCCAGCATTTT.

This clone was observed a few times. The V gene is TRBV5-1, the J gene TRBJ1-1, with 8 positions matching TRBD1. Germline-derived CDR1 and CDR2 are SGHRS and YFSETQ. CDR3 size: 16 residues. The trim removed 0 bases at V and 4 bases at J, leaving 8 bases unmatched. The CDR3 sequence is CASSLEPGGTGTEAFF. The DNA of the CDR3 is TGCGCCAGCAGCTTGGAGCCAGGGGGCACGGGCACTGAAGCTTTCTTT.

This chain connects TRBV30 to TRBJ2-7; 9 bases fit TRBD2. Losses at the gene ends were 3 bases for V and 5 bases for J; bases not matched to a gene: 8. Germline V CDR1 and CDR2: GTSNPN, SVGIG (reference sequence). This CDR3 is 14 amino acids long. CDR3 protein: CAWRGAGGPHEQYF. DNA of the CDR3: TGTGCCTGGAGGGGAGCGGGAGGTCCCCACGAGCAGTACTTC.

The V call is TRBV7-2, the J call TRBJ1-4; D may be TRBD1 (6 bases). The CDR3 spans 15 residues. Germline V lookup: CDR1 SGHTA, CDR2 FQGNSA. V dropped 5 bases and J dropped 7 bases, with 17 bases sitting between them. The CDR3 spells CASSIDGTPPEKLFF. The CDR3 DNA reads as TGTGCCAGCAGCATAGATGGGACACCTCCTGAAAAACTGTTTTTT.

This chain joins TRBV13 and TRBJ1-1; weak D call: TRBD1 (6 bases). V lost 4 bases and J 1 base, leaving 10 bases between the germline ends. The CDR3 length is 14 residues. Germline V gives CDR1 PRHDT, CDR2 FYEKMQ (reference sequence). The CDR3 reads CASSSRGQNTEAFF. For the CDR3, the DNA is TGTGCCAGCAGCTCCAGGGGACAGAACACTGAAGCTTTCTTT.

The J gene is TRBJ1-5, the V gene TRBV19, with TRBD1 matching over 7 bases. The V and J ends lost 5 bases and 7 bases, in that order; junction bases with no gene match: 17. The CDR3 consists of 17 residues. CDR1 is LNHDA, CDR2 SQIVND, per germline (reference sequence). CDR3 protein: CASSPTSGQRMMQPQHF. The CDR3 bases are TGTGCCAGTAGTCCTACATCGGGACAGAGGATGATGCAGCCCCAGCATTTT.

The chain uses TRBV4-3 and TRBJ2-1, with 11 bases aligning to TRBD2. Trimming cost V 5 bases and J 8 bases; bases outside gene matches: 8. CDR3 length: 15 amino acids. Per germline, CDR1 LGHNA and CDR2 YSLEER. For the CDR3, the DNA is TGCGCCAGCAGCGACGGGACTAGCGGTCTCGATGAGCAGTTCTTC. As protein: CASSDGTSGLDEQFF.

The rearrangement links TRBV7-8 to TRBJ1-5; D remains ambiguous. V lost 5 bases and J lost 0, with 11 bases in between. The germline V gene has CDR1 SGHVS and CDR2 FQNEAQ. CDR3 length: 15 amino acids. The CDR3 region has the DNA TGTGCCAGCAGCAGAGATGTCTATAGCAATCAGCCCCAGCATTTT. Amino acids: CASSRDVYSNQPQHF.

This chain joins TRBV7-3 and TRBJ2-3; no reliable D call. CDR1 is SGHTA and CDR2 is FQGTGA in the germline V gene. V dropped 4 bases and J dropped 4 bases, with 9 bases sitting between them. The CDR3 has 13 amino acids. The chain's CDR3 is CASSSVLADTQYF. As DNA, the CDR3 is TGTGCCAGCAGCTCCGTTCTCGCAGATACGCAGTATTTT.

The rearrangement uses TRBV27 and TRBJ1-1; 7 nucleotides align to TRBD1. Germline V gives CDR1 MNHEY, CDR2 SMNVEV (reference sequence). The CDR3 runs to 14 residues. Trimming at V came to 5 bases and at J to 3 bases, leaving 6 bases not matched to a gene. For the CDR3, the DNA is TGTGCCAGCAGTCTAACTGGGACAGACACTGAAGCTTTCTTT. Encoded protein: CASSLTGTDTEAFF.

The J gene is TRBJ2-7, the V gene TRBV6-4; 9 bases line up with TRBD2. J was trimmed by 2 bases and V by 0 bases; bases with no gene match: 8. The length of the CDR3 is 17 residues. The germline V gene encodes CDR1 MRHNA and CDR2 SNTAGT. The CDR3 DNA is TGTGCCAGCAGTGACTCGAGTCTAGCGGGATCCGCCTACGAGCAGTACTTC. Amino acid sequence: CASSDSSLAGSAYEQYF.

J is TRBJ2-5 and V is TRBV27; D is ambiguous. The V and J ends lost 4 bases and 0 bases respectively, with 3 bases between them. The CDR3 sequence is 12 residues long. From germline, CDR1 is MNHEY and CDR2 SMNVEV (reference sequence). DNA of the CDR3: TGTGCCAGCAGTTCGTACCAAGAGACCCAGTACTTC. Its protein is CASSSYQETQYF.

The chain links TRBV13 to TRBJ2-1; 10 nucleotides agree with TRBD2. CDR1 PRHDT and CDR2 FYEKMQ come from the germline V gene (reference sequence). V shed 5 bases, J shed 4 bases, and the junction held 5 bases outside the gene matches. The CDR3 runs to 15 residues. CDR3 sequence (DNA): TGTGCCAGCAGCCCGGGACTAGCGTCGTACAATGAGCAGTTCTTC. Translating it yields CASSPGLASYNEQFF.

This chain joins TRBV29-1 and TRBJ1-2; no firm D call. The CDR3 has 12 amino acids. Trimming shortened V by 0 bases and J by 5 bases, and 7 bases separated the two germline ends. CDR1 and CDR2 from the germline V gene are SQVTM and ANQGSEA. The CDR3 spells CSVEDTEYGYTF. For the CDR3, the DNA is TGCAGCGTTGAAGACACAGAGTATGGCTACACCTTC.

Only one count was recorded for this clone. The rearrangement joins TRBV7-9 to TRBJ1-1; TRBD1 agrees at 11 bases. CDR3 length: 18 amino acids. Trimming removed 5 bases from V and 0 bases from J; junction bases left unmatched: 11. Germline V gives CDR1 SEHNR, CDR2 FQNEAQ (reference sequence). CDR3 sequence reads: CASSPRGQGAKMNTEAFF. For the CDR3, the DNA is TGTGCCAGCAGCCCTCGTGGACAGGGGGCAAAAATGAACACTGAAGCTTTCTTT.

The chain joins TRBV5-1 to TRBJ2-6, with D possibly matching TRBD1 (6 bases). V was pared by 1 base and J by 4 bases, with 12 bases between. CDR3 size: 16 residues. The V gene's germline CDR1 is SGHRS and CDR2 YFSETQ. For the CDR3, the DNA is TGCGCCAGCAGCTTGCAGGGACATGGGGGGGCCAACGTCCTGACTTTC. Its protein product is CASSLQGHGGANVLTF.

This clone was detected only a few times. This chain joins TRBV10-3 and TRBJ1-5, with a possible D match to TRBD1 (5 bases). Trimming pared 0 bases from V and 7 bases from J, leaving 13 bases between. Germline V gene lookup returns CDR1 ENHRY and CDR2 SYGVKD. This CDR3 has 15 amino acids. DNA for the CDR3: TGTGCCATCAGTGAGTCCAGGGCAGAGGAACAGCCCCAGCATTTT. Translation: CAISESRAEEQPQHF.

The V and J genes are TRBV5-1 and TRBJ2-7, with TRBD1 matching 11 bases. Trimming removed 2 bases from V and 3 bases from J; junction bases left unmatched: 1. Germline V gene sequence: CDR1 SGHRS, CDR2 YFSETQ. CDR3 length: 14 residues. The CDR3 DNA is TGCGCCAGCAGCTTTGGGACAGGGGGCTACGAGCAGTACTTC. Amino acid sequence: CASSFGTGGYEQYF.

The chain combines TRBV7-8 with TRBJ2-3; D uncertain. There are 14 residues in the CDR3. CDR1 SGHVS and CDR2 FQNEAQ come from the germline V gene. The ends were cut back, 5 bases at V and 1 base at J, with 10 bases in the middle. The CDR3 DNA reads TGTGCCAGCAGCCCCCGACGGGGCACAGATACGCAGTATTTT. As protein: CASSPRRGTDTQYF.

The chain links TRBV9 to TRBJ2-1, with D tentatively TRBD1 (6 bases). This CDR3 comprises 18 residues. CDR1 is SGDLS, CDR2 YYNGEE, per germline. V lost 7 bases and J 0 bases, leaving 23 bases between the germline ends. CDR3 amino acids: CASSIDRKRQSSYNEQFF. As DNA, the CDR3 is TGTGCCAGCTCCATCGACAGGAAGCGGCAGAGCTCCTACAATGAGCAGTTCTTC.

CDR3 nucleotide sequence: TGTGCCAGCAGCTTCCAGCGGGGACCCTACGAGCAGTACTTC. It yields the protein CASSFQRGPYEQYF. This rearrangement joins TRBV5-6 to TRBJ2-7; 7 bases agree with TRBD2. Germline CDR1 reads SGHDT; CDR2 reads YYEEEE. This CDR3 spans 14 amino acids. After removal of 2 bases from V and 2 bases from J, the junction contained 4 bases not matched to a gene.

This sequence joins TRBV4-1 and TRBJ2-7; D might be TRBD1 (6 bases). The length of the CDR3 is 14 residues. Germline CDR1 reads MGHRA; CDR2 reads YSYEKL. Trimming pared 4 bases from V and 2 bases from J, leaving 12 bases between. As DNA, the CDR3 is TGCGCCAGCAGCCTCTACCAGGGGACCTACGAGCAGTACTTC. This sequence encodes CASSLYQGTYEQYF.

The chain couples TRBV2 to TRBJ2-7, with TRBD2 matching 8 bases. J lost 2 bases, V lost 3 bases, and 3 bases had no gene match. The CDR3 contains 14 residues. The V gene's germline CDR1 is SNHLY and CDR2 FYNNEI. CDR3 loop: CASSDGGGPYEQYF. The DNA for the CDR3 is TGTGCCAGCAGTGACGGGGGGGGGCCCTACGAGCAGTACTTC. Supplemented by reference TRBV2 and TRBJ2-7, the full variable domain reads EPEVTQTPSHQVTQMGQEVILRCVPISNHLYFYWYRQILGQKVEFLVSFYNNEISEKSEIFDDQFSVERPDGSNFTLKIRSTKLEDSAMYFCASSDGGGPYEQYFGPGTRLTVT.

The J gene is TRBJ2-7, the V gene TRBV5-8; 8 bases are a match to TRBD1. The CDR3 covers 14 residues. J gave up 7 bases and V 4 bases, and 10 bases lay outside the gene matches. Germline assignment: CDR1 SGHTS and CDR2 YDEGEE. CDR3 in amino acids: CASSPSTGVEEQYF. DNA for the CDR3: TGTGCCAGCAGCCCTTCGACAGGGGTGGAAGAGCAGTACTTC.

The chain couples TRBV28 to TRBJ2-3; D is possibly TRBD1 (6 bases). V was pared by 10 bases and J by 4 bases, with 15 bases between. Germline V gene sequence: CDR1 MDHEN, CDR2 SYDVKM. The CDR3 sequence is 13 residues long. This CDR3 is CATADSFPDTQYF. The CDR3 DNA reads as TGTGCCACCGCGGACAGTTTCCCAGATACGCAGTATTTT.

The CDR3 DNA is TGTGCCAGCAGTTTTGGGGCTGACTCCTACGAGCAGTACTTC. Its protein product is CASSFGADSYEQYF. The J gene is TRBJ2-7, the V gene TRBV27; TRBD1 might be the D (5 bases). The CDR3 extends over 14 amino acids. CDR1 is MNHEY, CDR2 SMNVEV, per germline (reference sequence). With 3 bases removed from V and 0 bases from J, the gap between germline ends came to 9 bases.